The clone carrying this T cell receptor beta chain was recorded at least ten times. This specimen belongs to a study of T cells in Graves' hyperthyroidism and ophthalmopathy. This CDR3 contains 15 residues. V lost 3 bases, J lost 5 bases, and 9 bases stayed unmatched. Germline CDR1 reads LNHDA; CDR2 reads SQIVND (reference sequence). Diagnoses rested on clinical symptoms, serum thyroxine and TRAb, thyroid ultrasound and orbital computed tomography. From RNA transcripts, TCR beta CDR3 regions were amplified. The study used the HTBI primer set for a first-round RT-PCR of the TCR CDR3. TCRdb used MiXCR to reprocess the multiplex PCR reads, holding one entry per CDR3 protein. The profile covers 50,000 to 55,000 distinct CDR3 sequences, with approximately 48% appearing a single time and just over 9% taken by the ten largest.

The chain links TRBV19 to TRBJ2-7; 8 nucleotides match TRBD1. What was sequenced was blood. The sequence came from a woman between 50 and 59 years old with Graves' ophthalmopathy. The CDR3 sequence: CASSIHGQGGDEQYF. The CDR3 DNA follows: TGTGCCAGTAGTATCCATGGACAGGGAGGAGACGAGCAGTACTTC.